These 12 T cell receptor beta chains came from one sample sequenced in a study of vaccination effects on CD4 cells after COVID-19. The protocol was immunoSEQ multiplex PCR, while the TCRdb copy is restricted to in-frame clones and leaves out a portion. The sample contains tens of thousands of clones, 70% to 80% of which appear only once. Their cognate antigens are unknown. Before sequencing, viral peptide pools were used by the ViraFEST assay to expand antigen-specific CD4+ T cells. An approximately ten-day culture period preceded the isolation of CD4+ T cells. PCR confirmed that the person was infected with SARS-CoV-2 between March and December 2020. The specimen comprised CD4+ T cells from PBMCs cultured with a peptide pool, sampled before COVID-19 vaccination. All receptors derive from a human donor who had a prior SARS-CoV-2 infection.

This chain links TRBV12-3 or TRBV12-4 with TRBJ2-1; D remains ambiguous. This CDR3 contains 13 residues. The V and J ends lost 0 bases and 3 bases respectively, with 3 bases between them. The CDR3 here is CASSLASYNEQFF. The CDR3, as DNA: TGTGCCAGCAGTTTAGCTAGCTACAATGAGCAGTTCTTC.

This rearrangement joins TRBV3-1 (or the pseudogene TRBV3-2) to TRBJ1-5, with D perhaps TRBD1 (5 bases). Germline V gene sequence: CDR1 LGHDT, CDR2 YNNKEL (reference sequence). Trimming removed 0 bases at V and 6 bases at J, with 6 bases between. The CDR3 is 13 residues long. The CDR3 sequence: CASSQDRVQPQHF. The CDR3 nucleotides read TGTGCCAGCAGCCAAGACAGGGTTCAGCCCCAGCATTTT.

This clone has more than one count but fewer than ten. The chain combines TRBV3-1 (or the pseudogene TRBV3-2) with TRBJ2-1; 11 nucleotides line up with TRBD2. V lost 5 bases and J lost 4; bases outside the gene matches: 4. There are 15 residues in the CDR3. The germline V gene encodes CDR1 LGHDT and CDR2 YNNKEL (reference sequence). The CDR3 here is CASSSGTSGYNEQFF. CDR3 bases: TGTGCCAGCAGCTCCGGGACTAGCGGATACAATGAGCAGTTCTTC.

The J gene is TRBJ1-6, the V gene TRBV2; tentatively, D is TRBD1 (5 bases). Per the germline V gene, CDR1 is SNHLY and CDR2 is FYNNEI. The CDR3 runs to 12 residues. With 6 bases removed from V and 9 bases from J, the gap between germline ends came to 9 bases. The CDR3 coding sequence is TGTGCCAGCAGGGGGGAGAGTTCACCCCTCCACTTT. It specifies CASRGESSPLHF.

This chain uses TRBV29-1 with TRBJ2-5; 7 nucleotides line up with TRBD2. The CDR3 loop spans 13 amino acids. The junction had 3 bases not matched to a gene; V was cut back by 4 bases and J by 1 base. The germline V gene has CDR1 SQVTM and CDR2 ANQGSEA. The CDR3 region is CSVASGAQETQYF. CDR3 coding DNA: TGCAGCGTTGCCAGCGGGGCCCAAGAGACCCAGTACTTC.

This chain links TRBV19 with TRBJ1-4; D remains ambiguous. The CDR3 covers 14 residues. Germline-derived CDR1 and CDR2 are LNHDA and SQIVND (reference sequence). V dropped 6 bases and J dropped 5 bases, with 13 bases sitting between them. CDR3 sequence (DNA): TGTGCCAGTAGAAGAGGACCGACAAATGAAAAACTGTTTTTT. It is translated as CASRRGPTNEKLFF. The full variable domain, with the rest looked up from reference TRBV19 and TRBJ1-4, is DGGITQSPKYLFRKEGQNVTLSCEQNLNHDAMYWYRQDPGQGLRLIYYSQIVNDFQKGDIAEGYSVSREKKESFPLTVTSAQKNPTAFYLCASRRGPTNEKLFFGSGTQLSVL.

This clone has only a few counts. V is TRBV6-5 and J is TRBJ2-7, with TRBD1 matching over 7 bases. Germline CDR1 and CDR2: MNHEY and SVGAGI. This CDR3 region has 14 residues. V lost 0 bases to trimming and J lost 3 bases; unmatched junction nucleotides: 2. CDR3 sequence (DNA): TGTGCCAGCAGTTACTCGCGACAGGGCTACGAGCAGTACTTC. This encodes CASSYSRQGYEQYF.

This clone was found a few times. This chain joins TRBV7-8 and TRBJ2-1; D is perhaps TRBD1 or TRBD2 (6 bases each). CDR3 length: 16 residues. Germline CDR1 and CDR2: SGHVS and FQNEAQ. The ends were cut back, 7 bases at V and 1 base at J, with 17 bases in the middle. CDR3 DNA: TGTGCCAGCACCATCAGAGGGGGGCGGTCCTACAATGAGCAGTTCTTC. Its translation is CASTIRGGRSYNEQFF.

J is TRBJ1-2 and V is TRBV4-1, with TRBD1 identical over 7 bases. The CDR3 consists of 15 residues. Germline V gene lookup returns CDR1 MGHRA and CDR2 YSYEKL. Losses at the gene ends were 0 bases for V and 4 bases for J; bases not matched to a gene: 5. The CDR3 nucleotides read TGCGCCAGCAGCCAAGATTCCAGGGGGAGCTATGGCTACACCTTC. It is translated as CASSQDSRGSYGYTF.

This chain joins TRBV5-1 and TRBJ2-7; a weak D match, TRBD1 (5 bases). Germline assignment: CDR1 SGHRS and CDR2 YFSETQ. The CDR3 extends over 16 amino acids. Trimming stripped 4 bases from V and 5 bases from J, with 22 bases between. CDR3 DNA: TGCGCCAGCAGCCATATAACAGGTAACGTCCCCAACGAGCAGTACTTC. This gives the protein CASSHITGNVPNEQYF.

V is TRBV5-1 and J is TRBJ2-3; 8 nucleotides agree with TRBD2. J was trimmed by 4 bases and V by 0 bases; bases with no gene match: 4. This CDR3 has 15 residues. CDR1 and CDR2 from the germline V gene are SGHRS and YFSETQ. CDR3 amino acids: CASSLGSGGADTQYF. As DNA, the CDR3 is TGCGCCAGCAGCTTGGGCAGCGGGGGAGCAGATACGCAGTATTTT.

This chain joins TRBV2 and TRBJ1-4; D gene unclear. With 8 bases removed from V and 0 bases from J, the gap between germline ends came to 10 bases. Per the germline V gene, CDR1 is SNHLY and CDR2 is FYNNEI. The CDR3 sequence is 14 residues long. The CDR3 sequence is CASRDGTTNEKLFF. The CDR3 DNA sequence: TGTGCCAGCCGAGACGGGACAACTAATGAAAAACTGTTTTTT.